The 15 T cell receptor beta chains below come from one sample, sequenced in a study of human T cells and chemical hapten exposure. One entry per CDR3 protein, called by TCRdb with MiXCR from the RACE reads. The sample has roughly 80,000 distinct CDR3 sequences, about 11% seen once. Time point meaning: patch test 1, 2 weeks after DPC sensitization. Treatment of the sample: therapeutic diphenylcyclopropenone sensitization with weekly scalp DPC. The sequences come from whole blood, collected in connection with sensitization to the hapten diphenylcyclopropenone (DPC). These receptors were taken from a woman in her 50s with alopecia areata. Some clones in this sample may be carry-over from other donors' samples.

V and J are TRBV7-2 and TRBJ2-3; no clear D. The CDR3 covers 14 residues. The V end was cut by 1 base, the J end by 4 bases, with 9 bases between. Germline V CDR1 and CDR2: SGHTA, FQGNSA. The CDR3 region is CASSLVGSSDTQYF. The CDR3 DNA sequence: TGTGCCAGCAGCTTAGTGGGCAGTTCAGATACGCAGTATTTT. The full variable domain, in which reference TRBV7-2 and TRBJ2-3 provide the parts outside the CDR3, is GAGVSQSPSNKVTEKGKDVELRCDPISGHTALYWYRQSLGQGLEFLIYFQGNSAPDKSGLPSDRFSAERTGGSVSTLTIQRTQQEDSAVYLCASSLVGSSDTQYFGPGTRLTVL.

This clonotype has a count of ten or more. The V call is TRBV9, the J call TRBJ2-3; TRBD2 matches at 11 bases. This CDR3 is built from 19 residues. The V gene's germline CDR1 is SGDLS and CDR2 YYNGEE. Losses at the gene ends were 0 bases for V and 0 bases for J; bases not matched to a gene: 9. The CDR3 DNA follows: TGTGCCAGCAGCGTAGTGCCCAGTTTAGCGGGAGGGAGCACAGATACGCAGTATTTT. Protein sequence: CASSVVPSLAGGSTDTQYF.

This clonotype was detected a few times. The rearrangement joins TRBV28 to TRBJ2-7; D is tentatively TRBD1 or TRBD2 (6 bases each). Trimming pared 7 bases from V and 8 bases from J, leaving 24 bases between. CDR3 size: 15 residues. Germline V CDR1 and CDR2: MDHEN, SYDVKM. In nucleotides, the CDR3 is TGTGCCAGCACGACTTTAGGAGGGGGGAACCTAAAGCAGTACTTC. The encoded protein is CASTTLGGGNLKQYF.

DNA of the CDR3: TGCGCCAGCAGCCCCGTGGGACAGGGAATCGACAATGAGCAGTTCTTC. It encodes CASSPVGQGIDNEQFF. This sequence joins TRBV4-1 and TRBJ2-1; 9 bases match TRBD1. The CDR3 runs 16 residues. The V gene's germline CDR1 is MGHRA and CDR2 YSYEKL. Germline trimming cut 4 bases from V and 5 bases from J; bases unmatched to any gene: 9.

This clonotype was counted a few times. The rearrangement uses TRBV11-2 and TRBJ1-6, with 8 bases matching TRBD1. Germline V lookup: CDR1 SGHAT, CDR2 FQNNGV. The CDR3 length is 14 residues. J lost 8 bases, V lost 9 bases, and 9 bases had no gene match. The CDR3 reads CASAGTGDYSPLHF. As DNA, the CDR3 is TGTGCCAGTGCCGGGACAGGAGATTATTCACCCCTCCACTTT.

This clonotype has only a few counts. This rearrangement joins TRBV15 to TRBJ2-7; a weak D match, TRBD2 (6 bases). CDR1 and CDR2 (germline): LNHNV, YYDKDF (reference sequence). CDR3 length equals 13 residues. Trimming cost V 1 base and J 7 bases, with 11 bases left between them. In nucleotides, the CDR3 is TGTGCCACCAGCAGAGGGGGACTGCGGGAGCAGTACTTC. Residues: CATSRGGLREQYF.

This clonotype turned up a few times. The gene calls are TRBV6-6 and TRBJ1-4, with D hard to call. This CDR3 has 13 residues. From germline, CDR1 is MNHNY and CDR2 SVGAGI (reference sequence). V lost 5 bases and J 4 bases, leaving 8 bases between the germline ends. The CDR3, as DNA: TGTGCCAGCAGTAGGGAATATAATGAAAAACTGTTTTTT. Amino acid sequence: CASSREYNEKLFF.

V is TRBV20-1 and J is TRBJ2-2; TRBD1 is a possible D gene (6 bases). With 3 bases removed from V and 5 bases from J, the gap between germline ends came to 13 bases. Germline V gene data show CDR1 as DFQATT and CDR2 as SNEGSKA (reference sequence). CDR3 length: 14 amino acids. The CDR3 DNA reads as TGCAGTGCTAGGTCAGGGGCGAGGACCGGGGAGCTGTTTTTT. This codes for CSARSGARTGELFF.

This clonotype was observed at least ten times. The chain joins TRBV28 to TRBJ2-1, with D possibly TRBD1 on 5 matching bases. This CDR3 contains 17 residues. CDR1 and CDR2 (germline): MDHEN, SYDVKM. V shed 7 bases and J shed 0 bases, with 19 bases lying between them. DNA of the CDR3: TGTGCCAGCAAACCGCAGGGCCTACAAAGCTCCTACAATGAGCAGTTCTTC. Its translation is CASKPQGLQSSYNEQFF. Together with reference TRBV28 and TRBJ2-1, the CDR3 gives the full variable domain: DVKVTQSSRYLVKRTGEKVFLECVQDMDHENMFWYRQDPGLGLRLIYFSYDVKMKEKGDIPEGYSVSREKKERFSLILESASTNQTSMYLCASKPQGLQSSYNEQFFGPGTRLTVL.

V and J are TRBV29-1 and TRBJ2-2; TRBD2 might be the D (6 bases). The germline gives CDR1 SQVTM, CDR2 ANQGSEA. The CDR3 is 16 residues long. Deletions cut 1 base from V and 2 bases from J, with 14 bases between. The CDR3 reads CSVEGLGQGNTGELFF. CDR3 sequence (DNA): TGCAGCGTTGAAGGACTAGGACAAGGAAACACCGGGGAGCTGTTTTTT.

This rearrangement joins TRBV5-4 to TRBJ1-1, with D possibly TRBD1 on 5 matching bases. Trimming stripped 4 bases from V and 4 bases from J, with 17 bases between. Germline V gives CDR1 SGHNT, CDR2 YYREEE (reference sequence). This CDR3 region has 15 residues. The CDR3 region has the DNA TGTGCCAGCAGCACCCTGGGGGGGGGAGGCACTGAAGCTTTCTTT. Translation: CASSTLGGGGTEAFF.

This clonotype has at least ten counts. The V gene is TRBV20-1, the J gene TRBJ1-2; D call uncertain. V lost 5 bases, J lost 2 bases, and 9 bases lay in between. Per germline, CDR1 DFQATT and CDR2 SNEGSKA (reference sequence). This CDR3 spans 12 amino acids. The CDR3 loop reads CSAPQDNYGYTF. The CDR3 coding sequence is TGCAGTGCTCCTCAGGACAACTATGGCTACACCTTC.

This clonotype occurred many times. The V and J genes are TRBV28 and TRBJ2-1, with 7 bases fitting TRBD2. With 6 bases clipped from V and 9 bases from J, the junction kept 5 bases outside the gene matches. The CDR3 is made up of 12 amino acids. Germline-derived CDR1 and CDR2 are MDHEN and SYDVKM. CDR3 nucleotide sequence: TGTGCCAGCAGGGAACTAGCGCGTGAGCAGTTCTTC. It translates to CASRELAREQFF.

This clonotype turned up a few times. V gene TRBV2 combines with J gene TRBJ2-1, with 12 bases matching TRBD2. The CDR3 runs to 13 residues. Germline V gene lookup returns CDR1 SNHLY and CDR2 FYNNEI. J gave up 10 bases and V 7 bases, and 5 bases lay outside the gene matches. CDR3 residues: CASTSGREGEQFF. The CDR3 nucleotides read TGTGCCAGCACTAGCGGGAGGGAGGGGGAGCAGTTCTTC.

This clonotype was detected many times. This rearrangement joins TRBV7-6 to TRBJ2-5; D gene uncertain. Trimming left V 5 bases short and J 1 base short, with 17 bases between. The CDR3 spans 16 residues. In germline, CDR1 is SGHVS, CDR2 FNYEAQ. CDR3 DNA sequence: TGTGCCAGCAGCCCCTTCCTGACAAACAGCCAAGAGACCCAGTACTTC. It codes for CASSPFLTNSQETQYF.